These 23 T cell receptor beta chains were all obtained from the same sample, sequenced in a study of blood T cell repertoires in COVID-19. Here immunoSEQ multiplex PCR was the method, and the copy in TCRdb shows in-frame clones only, minus some. Of roughly 260,000 clones in the sample, under 90% are singletons; the top ten hold 3.5% to 4%. Sequenced sample: PBMCs or T cells enriched from blood (not recorded which). The receptors were sampled from a woman between 35 and 50 years old who had been exposed to COVID-19.

V and J are TRBV18 and TRBJ1-1, with 12 bases identical to TRBD1. CDR1 and CDR2 from the germline V gene are KGHSH and LQKENI. The CDR3 is 13 residues long. V shed 3 bases, J shed 10 bases, and the junction held 3 bases outside the gene matches. The CDR3 is CASSPGQGATAFF. The DNA of the CDR3 is TGTGCCAGCTCACCGGGACAGGGGGCCACAGCTTTCTTT.

V and J are TRBV10-3 and TRBJ2-7; 7 bases match TRBD1. The CDR3 extends over 18 amino acids. Trimming at V came to 4 bases and at J to 5 bases, leaving 20 bases not matched to a gene. The germline gives CDR1 ENHRY, CDR2 SYGVKD. In DNA form, the CDR3 reads TGTGCCATCAGTGGACCACCCGCGACAGGGAACCAGATAGACGAGCAGTACTTC. Its protein product is CAISGPPATGNQIDEQYF.

The chain links TRBV9 to TRBJ1-5; maybe TRBD1 (6 bases). The CDR3 is made up of 20 amino acids. Germline assignment: CDR1 SGDLS and CDR2 YYNGEE. Trimming shortened V by 1 base and J by 0 bases, and 23 bases separated the two germline ends. CDR3 coding DNA: TGTGCCAGCAGCGTAACCCCCGTCGAAGACAGGCCTTATAGCAATCAGCCCCAGCATTTT. Encoded protein: CASSVTPVEDRPYSNQPQHF.

The V call is TRBV28, the J call TRBJ2-3, with TRBD2 as a possible D gene (7 bases). This CDR3 has 13 amino acids. Germline lookup yields CDR1 MDHEN and CDR2 SYDVKM. Trimming took off 8 bases at V and 8 bases at J, with 17 bases between the two ends. CDR3 region: CASLHGGAGTQYF. CDR3 DNA: TGTGCCAGCCTTCATGGGGGGGCGGGTACGCAGTATTTT. Full variable domain (remainder filled in from reference TRBV28 and TRBJ2-3): DVKVTQSSRYLVKRTGEKVFLECVQDMDHENMFWYRQDPGLGLRLIYFSYDVKMKEKGDIPEGYSVSREKKERFSLILESASTNQTSMYLCASLHGGAGTQYFGPGTRLTVL.

V is TRBV6-2 or TRBV6-3 and J is TRBJ1-2; 7 nucleotides agree with TRBD1. Per the germline V gene, CDR1 is MNHEY and CDR2 is SVGEGT. J gave up 4 bases and V 5 bases, and 13 bases lay outside the gene matches. The CDR3 runs to 16 residues. The CDR3 DNA sequence: TGTGCCAGCAGTCTTCGTCCGACAGGGTTTGGCTATGGCTACACCTTC. Encoded protein: CASSLRPTGFGYGYTF.

The chain carries TRBV28 and TRBJ1-3, with 9 bases aligning to TRBD1. The CDR3 has 13 residues. Germline trimming cut 6 bases from V and 4 bases from J; bases unmatched to any gene: 1. Germline lookup yields CDR1 MDHEN and CDR2 SYDVKM. The CDR3 coding sequence is TGTGCCAGCAGGGGGACAGGGGGAAACACCATATATTTT. It codes for CASRGTGGNTIYF.

This clone was counted only a few times. The CDR3 here is CASSSTGTGWYNEKLFF. Written as DNA, the CDR3 is TGTGCCAGCAGTTCAACCGGGACAGGGTGGTATAATGAAAAACTGTTTTTT. The chain joins TRBV27 to TRBJ1-4; 9 positions agree with TRBD1. CDR3 length: 17 amino acids. Trimming removed 4 bases from V and 4 bases from J; junction bases left unmatched: 10. Germline V gene sequence: CDR1 MNHEY, CDR2 SMNVEV (reference sequence).

The rearrangement joins TRBV4-1 to TRBJ1-6; 8 nucleotides match TRBD1. V shed 0 bases, J shed 7 bases, and the junction held 2 bases outside the gene matches. CDR3 size: 15 residues. Germline loops: CDR1 MGHRA, CDR2 YSYEKL. The CDR3 is CASSQEQGVNSPLHF. The CDR3 DNA reads as TGCGCCAGCAGCCAAGAACAGGGGGTCAATTCACCCCTCCACTTT.

J is TRBJ1-4 and V is TRBV11-2, with D unclear. Germline assignment: CDR1 SGHAT and CDR2 FQNNGV. The CDR3 is made up of 19 amino acids. Trimming took off 1 base at V and 3 bases at J, with 21 bases between the two ends. CDR3 DNA: TGTGCCAGCAGCTTAGCCCCCACGATCCCGCCAAGAGCTAATGAAAAACTGTTTTTT. Protein product: CASSLAPTIPPRANEKLFF.

This chain connects TRBV6-5 to TRBJ2-7, with D perhaps TRBD2 (6 bases). Trimming pared 5 bases from V and 2 bases from J, leaving 16 bases between. This CDR3 comprises 15 residues. Germline V gives CDR1 MNHEY, CDR2 SVGAGI. DNA of the CDR3: TGTGCCAGCAGTCGCGGGGCCTCAGGCGCCTACGAGCAGTACTTC. Protein: CASSRGASGAYEQYF.

The rearrangement links TRBV19 to TRBJ2-7, with D tentatively TRBD2 (6 bases). There are 13 residues in the CDR3. The germline V gene has CDR1 LNHDA and CDR2 SQIVND (reference sequence). Trimming left V 5 bases short and J 2 bases short, with 10 bases between. The CDR3 here is CASSRELAYEQYF. In DNA form, the CDR3 reads TGTGCCAGTAGTCGGGAGCTTGCCTACGAGCAGTACTTC. Full variable domain (outside the CDR3, taken from reference TRBV19 and TRBJ2-7): DGGITQSPKYLFRKEGQNVTLSCEQNLNHDAMYWYRQDPGQGLRLIYYSQIVNDFQKGDIAEGYSVSREKKESFPLTVTSAQKNPTAFYLCASSRELAYEQYFGPGTRLTVT.

This chain joins TRBV9 and TRBJ1-2, with 7 bases aligning to TRBD1. Germline assignment: CDR1 SGDLS and CDR2 YYNGEE. This CDR3 has 16 amino acids. J was trimmed by 4 bases and V by 4 bases; bases with no gene match: 13. CDR3 sequence reads: CASSSKEGATPYGYTF. For the CDR3, the DNA is TGTGCCAGCAGCTCAAAGGAGGGGGCGACCCCCTATGGCTACACCTTC.

The chain carries TRBV7-2 and TRBJ1-2; the D gene is possibly TRBD1 (6 bases). V was trimmed by 3 bases and J by 6 bases, leaving 8 bases between them. Germline V gene data show CDR1 as SGHTA and CDR2 as FQGNSA. This CDR3 comprises 12 residues. CDR3 residues: CASSLNRDGYTF. The CDR3 DNA sequence: TGTGCCAGCAGCTTGAACAGGGATGGCTACACCTTC.

This chain links TRBV2 with TRBJ1-5; D ambiguous. The CDR3 length is 11 residues. Germline-derived CDR1 and CDR2 are SNHLY and FYNNEI. Trimming left V 6 bases short and J 6 bases short, with 6 bases between. CDR3 DNA: TGTGCCAGCAGGGCGGGTCAGCCCCAGCATTTT. Amino acids: CASRAGQPQHF.

The genes are TRBV6-8 and TRBJ2-5; no clear D gene. Germline CDR1 is MNHGY and CDR2 is SAAAGT. V was shortened by 3 bases and J by 0 bases, with 11 bases between the two germline ends. This CDR3 has 15 amino acids. This CDR3 is CASSYQRNYQETQYF. The CDR3 DNA follows: TGTGCCAGCAGTTATCAGCGAAACTACCAAGAGACCCAGTACTTC.

Worth noting for this clone: Distinct nucleotide sequences in the sample also encode this CDR3. The J gene is TRBJ1-6, the V gene TRBV7-8; 8 nucleotides match TRBD1. This CDR3 spans 15 amino acids. Looked up from germline, CDR1 is SGHVS and CDR2 is FQNEAQ. Trimming cost V 4 bases and J 5 bases; bases outside gene matches: 4. The CDR3 loop is CASSSLDRDNSPLHF. The CDR3 region has the DNA TGTGCCAGCAGCTCCCTGGACAGGGATAATTCACCCCTCCACTTT.

The CDR3 nucleotides are TGTGCCAGCAGCAACAGATTTCGGTATGGCTACACCTTC. This gives the protein CASSNRFRYGYTF. V is TRBV28 and J is TRBJ1-2; D is unresolved. The length of the CDR3 is 13 residues. Germline loops: CDR1 MDHEN, CDR2 SYDVKM. V was shortened by 6 bases and J by 5 bases, with 13 bases between the two germline ends.

The V call is TRBV10-3, the J call TRBJ2-3; 13 bases line up with TRBD2. CDR1 ENHRY and CDR2 SYGVKD come from the germline V gene. There are 15 residues in the CDR3. The ends lost 7 bases at V and 3 bases at J; junction bases unmatched: 4. CDR3 protein: CAIIGTSGDTDTQYF. Here the CDR3 DNA reads TGTGCCATCATTGGGACTAGCGGGGATACAGATACGCAGTATTTT.

This clone was seen a handful of times. This sequence joins TRBV28 and TRBJ1-1, with D hard to call. Germline V gene sequence: CDR1 MDHEN, CDR2 SYDVKM. This CDR3 is built from 16 residues. V was pared by 6 bases and J by 5 bases, with 22 bases between. The CDR3 spells CASSYGPSQRETEAFF. The DNA for the CDR3 is TGTGCCAGCAGCTACGGCCCCTCCCAGAGGGAGACTGAAGCTTTCTTT.

Written as DNA, the CDR3 is TGTGCCAGCAGCTTTTTTGGGGCAGATAAAAACATTCAGTACTTC. Protein: CASSFFGADKNIQYF. The V and J genes are TRBV7-2 and TRBJ2-4; D is possibly TRBD1 (5 bases). The CDR3 has 15 residues. Germline V gene lookup returns CDR1 SGHTA and CDR2 FQGNSA. V dropped 3 bases and J dropped 4 bases, with 13 bases sitting between them.

CDR3 sequence reads: CASSLPTGSILRGYGYTF. CDR3 sequence (DNA): TGTGCCAGCAGCTTGCCTACCGGGTCTATCCTCCGGGGCTATGGCTACACCTTC. The chain couples TRBV5-6 to TRBJ1-2, with D unclear. The V end was cut by 1 base, the J end by 4 bases, with 23 bases between. The CDR3 is made up of 18 amino acids. Germline-derived CDR1 and CDR2 are SGHDT and YYEEEE.

DNA of the CDR3: TGTGCCAGCAGTTACTCACAGACAGGCGGAAAACTGTTTTTT. Translated: CASSYSQTGGKLFF. V usage is TRBV6-5 and J usage is TRBJ1-4, with a possible D match to TRBD1 (6 bases). From germline, CDR1 is MNHEY and CDR2 SVGAGI. The V and J ends lost 0 bases and 10 bases respectively, with 12 bases between them. The CDR3 sequence is 14 residues long.

This clone was counted only a few times. This chain joins TRBV2 and TRBJ1-1, with a possible D match to TRBD1 (6 bases). The CDR3 is 11 amino acids. Trimming removed 10 bases from V and 7 bases from J, with 13 bases in between. Germline V lookup: CDR1 SNHLY, CDR2 FYNNEI. The CDR3 bases are TGTGCCACCATCAGGACAGTTGAAGCTTTCTTT. This codes for CATIRTVEAFF.